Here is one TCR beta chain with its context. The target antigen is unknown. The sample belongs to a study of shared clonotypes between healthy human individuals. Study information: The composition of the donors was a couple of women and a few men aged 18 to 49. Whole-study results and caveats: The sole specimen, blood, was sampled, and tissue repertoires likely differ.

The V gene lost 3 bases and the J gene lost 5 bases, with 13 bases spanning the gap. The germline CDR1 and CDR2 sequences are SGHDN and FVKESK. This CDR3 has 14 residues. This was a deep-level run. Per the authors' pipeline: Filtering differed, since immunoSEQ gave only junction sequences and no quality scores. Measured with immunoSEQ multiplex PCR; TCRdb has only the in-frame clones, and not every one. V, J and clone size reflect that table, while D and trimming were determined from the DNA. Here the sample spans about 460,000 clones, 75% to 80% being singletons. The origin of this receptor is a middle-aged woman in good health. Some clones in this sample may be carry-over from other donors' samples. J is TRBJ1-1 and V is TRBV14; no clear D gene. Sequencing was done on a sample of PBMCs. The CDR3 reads CASSQTSLVTEAFF. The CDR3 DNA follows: TGTGCCAGCAGCCAGACTTCCTTAGTAACTGAAGCTTTCTTT.